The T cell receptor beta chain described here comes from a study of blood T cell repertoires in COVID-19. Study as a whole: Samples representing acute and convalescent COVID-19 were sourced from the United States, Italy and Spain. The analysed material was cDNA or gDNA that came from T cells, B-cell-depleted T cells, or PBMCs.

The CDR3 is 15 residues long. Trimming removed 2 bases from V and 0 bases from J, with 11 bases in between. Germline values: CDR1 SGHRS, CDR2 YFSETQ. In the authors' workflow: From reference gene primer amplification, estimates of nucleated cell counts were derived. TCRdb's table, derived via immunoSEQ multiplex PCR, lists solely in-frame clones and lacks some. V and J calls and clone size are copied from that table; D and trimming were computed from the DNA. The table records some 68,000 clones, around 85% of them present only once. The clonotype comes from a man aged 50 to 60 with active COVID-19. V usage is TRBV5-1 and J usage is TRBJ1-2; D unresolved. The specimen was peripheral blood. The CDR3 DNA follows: TGCGCCAGCAGCTTAGAGGGTAAAGCTAACTATGGCTACACCTTC. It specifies CASSLEGKANYGYTF.